The entry below gives a single T cell receptor beta chain sequence along with its context. This receptor's antigen is unknown. Qualities for individual bases were not recorded, and no much larger clone is one base off. This specimen comes from a study of blood T cell repertoires in COVID-19 (dated by TCRdb to the early 2020s). In terms of the full investigation: Samples covering the acute and convalescent phases of COVID-19 were provided by collaborators in the United States, Italy and Spain. The prospective study material was composed of cDNA or gDNA derived from T cells, B-cell-depleted T cells, or PBMCs. Samples were obtained from the ongoing ImmuneRACE study (first 160 participants) and from over 1,000 subjects provided by 6 global collaborators. The dataset comprised deeply sampled blood TCRbeta repertoires from subjects exposed to, actively infected with, or recovered from COVID-19. The sample metadata nearly always contained a de-identified subject ID, COVID-19 status, age in years and sex. The repertoires were released in a freely available public database intended as a resource for research on the immune response to SARS-CoV-2. HLA class I and class II types, where available, came from metadata supplied by the sample provider rather than from assay-based typing.

Broader findings and caveats from the paper: Clinical and demographic metadata were provided uncurated, with the amount varying by source and participant.

Trimming costs V 4 bases and J 2 bases, and their ends lie 16 bases apart. Its CDR3 holds 16 amino acids, cysteine through phenylalanine. Only the CDR3 part of the read is kept: 48 bases, read in frame from the first base. The germline V gene yields MDHEN for CDR1 and SYDVKM for CDR2. Whole blood was collected in K2EDTA tubes by collaborating institutions according to the institutions' own protocols. For TCRbeta analysis, collaborators shipped samples as frozen whole blood, isolated PBMCs, or DNA extracted from either of those sample types. TCRbeta CDR3 regions were amplified from genomic DNA using the immunoSEQ Assay, a bias-controlled multiplex PCR. The source study handled its data this way. The number of nucleated cells in each sample was estimated by amplification of reference gene primers within the assay. Sequence reads were collapsed and filtered to measure the absolute abundance of every unique TCRbeta CDR3 rearrangement. Productive Simpson clonality was computed per sample as the square root of Simpson's diversity index over productive rearrangements. The table comes from immuneACCESS by way of TCRdb, which keeps in-frame sequences with V and J called. Part of the clones is missing from these tables; in studies checked, under half for an unresolved V gene and the rest for unknown reasons. For V, J and clone size, that table is used; D and trimming come from the DNA. The sample records approximately 72,000 clones, approximately 89% of which are singletons. The leading ten clones occupy about an eighth of the sample.

The chain employs TRBV28 and TRBJ2-3; TRBD2 might be the D gene, on 5 matching bases. Sequencing was performed on peripheral blood. The clonotype originates from a woman aged 55-69 years with acute or convalescent COVID-19. The CDR3: CASSSGEGALTDTQYF. The DNA sequence follows: TGTGCCAGCAGTTCTGGAGAGGGAGCACTCACAGATACGCAGTATTTT.